This paragraph reports one T cell receptor (beta chain). As yet, its antigen is unknown. This table comes from immunoSEQ multiplex PCR, and its TCRdb copy is limited to in-frame clones, with some not included. The data show about 150,000 clones, approximately 92% seen once. This entry comes from a study of T cell responses to AZD1222 COVID-19 vaccine. Study-wide findings and caveats: CD4 TCRs linked to vaccination spanned spike, dominating at 160-218 and 743-854. Among the donors, most were white British and more were female, and clonal diversity was possibly underestimated. Spike-specific TCR breadth and depth grew following two AZD1222 doses.

The CDR3 totals 18 residues. The V segment lost 3 bases and the J segment 6 bases; nucleotides outside the gene matches: 13. The germline V gene has CDR1 MNHEY and CDR2 SMNVEV (reference sequence). This chain connects TRBV27 to TRBJ2-7; TRBD2 agrees at 14 bases. The starting material was peripheral blood, obtained on day 0 of AZD1222 vaccination. This TCR was recovered from an adult in good health. DNA for the CDR3: TGTGCCAGCAGTTTCACCGGACTAGCGGGAGGACGAGCCTCCGAGCAGTACTTC. Residues: CASSFTGLAGGRASEQYF.